This T cell receptor beta chain was recorded in a study of PD-1 blockade in classical Hodgkin lymphoma. Broader study findings: With CD4+ cells, TCR diversity rose significantly by C4D1, but not with CD8+ cells. A reduction in baseline TCR diversity was reportedly seen in newly diagnosed patients relative to healthy donors. Exclusion covered patients beginning nivolumab under 1 year post-ASCT.

This CDR3 is 14 amino acids long. Trimming cost V 1 base and J 2 bases, with 9 bases left between them. CDR1 is SGHDN and CDR2 is FVKESK in the germline V gene. Following autologous stem cell transplantation, relapse occurred in every patient, and exposure to brentuximab vedotin varied. In the case of this clone: As yet, its antigen is unknown.

Clones were read by immunoSEQ multiplex PCR, and TCRdb kept only the in-frame ones, dropping some. The sample yields around 19,000 clones, less than 75% seen once. The chain carries TRBV14 and TRBJ2-7; D is uncertain. The sequencing used peripheral blood mononuclear cells (PBMCs), collected before the second cycle of nivolumab. This clonotype originated in a human donor with classical Hodgkin lymphoma. The CDR3 reads CASSQGTLPYEQYF. CDR3 in DNA: TGTGCCAGCAGCCAAGGGACCCTTCCCTACGAGCAGTACTTC.